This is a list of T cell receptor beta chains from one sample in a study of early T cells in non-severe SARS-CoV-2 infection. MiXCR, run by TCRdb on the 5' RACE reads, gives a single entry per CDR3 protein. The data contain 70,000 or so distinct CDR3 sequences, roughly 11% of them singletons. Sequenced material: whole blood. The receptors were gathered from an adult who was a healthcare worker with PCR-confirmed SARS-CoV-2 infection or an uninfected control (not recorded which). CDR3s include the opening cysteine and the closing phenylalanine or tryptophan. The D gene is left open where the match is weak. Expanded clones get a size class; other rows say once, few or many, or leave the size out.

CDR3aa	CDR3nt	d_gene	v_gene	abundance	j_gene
CASSPPQRGRTDTQYF	TGTGCCAGCTCACCACCCCAGCGGGGACGCACAGATACGCAGTATTTT	TRBD2	TRBV18	few	TRBJ2-3
CASSSGTSGRSGQETQYF	TGTGCCAGCAGTTCCGGGACTAGCGGGAGGAGTGGTCAGGAGACCCAGTACTTC	TRBD2	TRBV7-9	once	TRBJ2-5
CASTTGPWDTGELFF	TGTGCCAGCACCACAGGCCCCTGGGACACCGGGGAGCTGTTTTTT	-	TRBV7-8	-	TRBJ2-2
CSARGTSLSYEQYF	TGCAGTGCTAGGGGGACTAGTTTGTCCTACGAGCAGTACTTC	TRBD2	TRBV20-1	many	TRBJ2-7
CSARRSGNQPQHF	TGCAGTGCTAGAAGATCAGGTAATCAGCCCCAGCATTTT	-	TRBV20-1	-	TRBJ1-5
CASSFRMNTEAFF	TGTGCCAGCAGTTTCCGGATGAACACTGAAGCTTTCTTT	-	TRBV27	few	TRBJ1-1
CASSQSGVQETQYF	TGTGCCAGCAGCCAATCCGGCGTTCAAGAGACCCAGTACTTC	-	TRBV16	-	TRBJ2-5
CASSPDPLAGGDEQFF	TGCGCCAGCAGCCCTGACCCCCTAGCGGGAGGGGATGAGCAGTTCTTC	TRBD2	TRBV5-1	few	TRBJ2-1
CAITVGAGELFF	TGTGCCATTACGGTTGGTGCCGGGGAGCTGTTTTTT	-	TRBV2	many	TRBJ2-2
CSVSGGEGHSPLHF	TGCAGTGTTAGTGGGGGCGAGGGCCATTCACCCCTCCACTTT	-	TRBV20-1	-	TRBJ1-6
CASSPTGTGESYEQYF	TGTGCCAGCAGCCCCACCGGGACAGGGGAATCCTACGAGCAGTACTTC	TRBD1	TRBV7-9	many	TRBJ2-7
CASSPGAGGPETQYF	TGTGCCAGCAGCCCCGGAGCGGGAGGGCCGGAGACCCAGTACTTC	TRBD2	TRBV11-2	few	TRBJ2-5
CSAKGLAGSTDTQYF	TGCAGTGCAAAGGGACTAGCGGGGAGCACAGATACGCAGTATTTT	TRBD2	TRBV20-1	few	TRBJ2-3
CASSGTSLAKNIQYF	TGTGCCAGCAGCGGAACTAGCTTAGCCAAAAACATTCAGTACTTC	-	TRBV28	-	TRBJ2-4
CSARDYTGYIYQETQYF	TGCAGTGCTAGAGATTACACGGGGTATATCTACCAAGAGACCCAGTACTTC	-	TRBV20-1	many	TRBJ2-5
CASTPQSGTQFWQFF	TGTGCCAGCACCCCCCAAAGCGGGACCCAATTTTGGCAGTTCTTC	TRBD2	TRBV12-3/TRBV12-4	-	TRBJ2-1
CASTGQGARNTGELFF	TGTGCCAGTACCGGACAGGGGGCTAGGAACACCGGGGAGCTGTTTTTT	TRBD1	TRBV19	-	TRBJ2-2
CATSDRAQAGNQPQHF	TGTGCCACCAGTGATAGAGCGCAGGCGGGCAATCAGCCCCAGCATTTT	-	TRBV24-1	-	TRBJ1-5
CASKTGLWNEQFF	TGTGCCAGCAAAACAGGGCTGTGGAATGAGCAGTTCTTC	-	TRBV2	many	TRBJ2-1
CTSSQDRDPNTEAFF	TGCACCAGCAGCCAAGATCGGGACCCGAACACTGAAGCTTTCTTT	-	TRBV1	-	TRBJ1-1
CASSRGTFTSTDTQYF	TGTGCCAGCAGCCGCGGGACATTTACTAGCACAGATACGCAGTATTTT	-	TRBV12-3/TRBV12-4	-	TRBJ2-3
CASTSRKDGIETQYF	TGTGCCAGCACCTCCAGAAAAGACGGTATAGAGACCCAGTACTTC	-	TRBV6-2/TRBV6-3	few	TRBJ2-5
CSAGTSGRAGDTQYF	TGCAGCGCCGGGACTAGCGGGAGGGCCGGAGATACGCAGTATTTT	TRBD2	TRBV29-1	few	TRBJ2-3
CASSLIRTSPNEQFF	TGTGCCAGTAGCCTCATCCGGACTAGCCCCAATGAGCAGTTCTTC	TRBD2	TRBV19	many	TRBJ2-1
CASSEAAGSSYEQYF	TGTGCCAGCAGTGAAGCGGCGGGATCCTCCTACGAGCAGTACTTC	-	TRBV6-1	few	TRBJ2-7
CASSIRQSAIHYGYTF	TGTGCCAGCAGTATTAGGCAGTCGGCGATACACTATGGCTACACCTTC	-	TRBV27	many	TRBJ1-2
CASSLEGQWGKLFF	TGTGCCAGCAGCTTAGAAGGACAGTGGGGAAAACTGTTTTTT	-	TRBV13	-	TRBJ1-4
CASSLRGDTQYF	TGTGCCAGCAGTTTAAGAGGTGATACGCAGTATTTT	-	TRBV28	few	TRBJ2-3
CASSLSGGAEAFF	TGTGCCAGCAGTTTGTCGGGTGGCGCTGAAGCTTTCTTT	-	TRBV12-3/TRBV12-4	-	TRBJ1-1
CASRRGQGDNQPQHF	TGTGCCAGCAGACGCGGACAGGGGGATAATCAGCCCCAGCATTTT	TRBD1	TRBV12-3/TRBV12-4	-	TRBJ1-5
CASSLASGTETQYF	TGCGCCAGCAGCTTGGCTAGCGGGACGGAGACCCAGTACTTC	TRBD2	TRBV5-1	-	TRBJ2-5
CASSFGVAKNIQYF	TGTGCCAGCAGCTTCGGTGTAGCCAAAAACATTCAGTACTTC	-	TRBV5-6	-	TRBJ2-4
CASSYRGAKNIQYF	TGTGCCAGCAGTTACAGGGGGGCCAAAAACATTCAGTACTTC	TRBD1	TRBV27	-	TRBJ2-4
CASSSAPSLGASPLHF	TGTGCCAGCAGTTCCGCACCCTCGCTTGGCGCGTCACCCCTCCACTTT	-	TRBV27	-	TRBJ1-6
CASSYRGNEQFF	TGCGCCAGCAGCTATAGAGGGAATGAGCAGTTCTTC	-	TRBV4-1	many	TRBJ2-1
CASTRGGRRNTEAFF	TGTGCCAGCACCCGGGGTGGCAGACGGAACACTGAAGCTTTCTTT	-	TRBV6-5	few	TRBJ1-1
CASSFSPSADNEQFF	TGTGCCAGCAGTTTTTCTCCTAGCGCCGACAATGAGCAGTTCTTC	-	TRBV12-3/TRBV12-4	few	TRBJ2-1
CASSYSSPTGGYGYTF	TGTGCCAGCAGTTACTCGAGTCCTACAGGGGGCTATGGCTACACCTTC	TRBD1	TRBV6-6	-	TRBJ1-2
CASSLDGGRTGELFF	TGCGCCAGCAGCTTGGATGGGGGCCGGACCGGGGAGCTGTTTTTT	-	TRBV5-1	-	TRBJ2-2
CASTPGGGTDTQYF	TGTGCCAGCACCCCCGGCGGGGGCACAGATACGCAGTATTTT	-	TRBV7-2	few	TRBJ2-3
CATSRAPKAGSETQYF	TGTGCCACCAGCAGAGCCCCCAAGGCGGGAAGCGAGACCCAGTACTTC	-	TRBV15	many	TRBJ2-5
CSARAQGSDGYTF	TGCAGTGCTAGAGCGCAGGGATCTGATGGCTACACCTTC	-	TRBV20-1	-	TRBJ1-2
CASSVSPGRSDEQYF	TGTGCCAGCAGCGTATCTCCCGGGAGAAGCGACGAGCAGTACTTC	-	TRBV9	-	TRBJ2-7
CASSHGKDYEQYF	TGTGCCAGTTCTCACGGGAAAGACTACGAGCAGTACTTC	-	TRBV18	few	TRBJ2-7
CASRLGPTDTQYF	TGTGCCAGCAGACTAGGTCCCACAGATACGCAGTATTTT	-	TRBV28	-	TRBJ2-3
CASSQMLRETQYF	TGTGCCAGCAGCCAAATGTTGCGAGAGACCCAGTACTTC	-	TRBV3-1	-	TRBJ2-5
CASSPRGVAREAFF	TGTGCCAGCTCACCAAGAGGGGTCGCCCGTGAAGCTTTCTTT	-	TRBV18	-	TRBJ1-1
CSARGASGRISGANVLTF	TGCAGTGCTAGAGGGGCTAGCGGGAGGATATCTGGGGCCAACGTCCTGACTTTC	TRBD2	TRBV20-1	many	TRBJ2-6
CASSFRGRAYTDTQYF	TGTGCCAGCAGTTTCCGGGGGAGGGCCTACACAGATACGCAGTATTTT	TRBD2	TRBV12-3/TRBV12-4	few	TRBJ2-3
CASSQRAVAPGDTQYF	TGTGCCAGCAGCCAACGAGCGGTGGCCCCAGGAGATACGCAGTATTTT	-	TRBV14	-	TRBJ2-3
CASSHRDRNIQYF	TGTGCCAGCAGCCACCGGGACAGAAACATTCAGTACTTC	TRBD1	TRBV5-6	-	TRBJ2-4
CASSLTTVTEAFF	TGTGCCAGCAGCTTAACGACAGTCACTGAAGCTTTCTTT	-	TRBV7-8	-	TRBJ1-1
CASSARGDSTQYF	TGTGCCAGCAGCGCAAGGGGGGACTCAACGCAGTATTTT	-	TRBV7-6	many	TRBJ2-3
CASGTGGETQYF	TGTGCCAGCGGTACGGGAGGAGAGACCCAGTACTTC	TRBD2	TRBV6-6	many	TRBJ2-5
CATSTGLVDTQYF	TGTGCCACCTCGACAGGGTTGGTAGATACGCAGTATTTT	TRBD1	TRBV7-2	-	TRBJ2-3